These 8 T cell receptor beta chains were all obtained from the same sample, sequenced in a study of blood T cells in healthy people across ages. Alongside a J-beta primer mix, a sample-barcoded 5' primer served in a second PCR lasting about 7 to 12 cycles. In TCRdb, the 5' RACE reads were re-called with MiXCR into one record per CDR3 protein. Of hundreds of thousands of distinct CDR3 sequences in the sample, roughly half are singletons; the top ten hold roughly 13%. Sequencing input: blood. The receptors originated from a woman aged 80 or older in good health.

The V call is TRBV11-2, the J call TRBJ2-1, with D unclear. This CDR3 region has 13 residues. Trimming pared 3 bases from V and 6 bases from J, leaving 9 bases between. Germline CDR1 SGHAT, CDR2 FQNNGV. As DNA, the CDR3 is TGTGCCAGCAGCTTTTTAGAGAGCAATGAGCAGTTCTTC. It specifies CASSFLESNEQFF. Complete variable domain (other parts from reference TRBV11-2 and TRBJ2-1): EAGVAQSPRYKIIEKRQSVAFWCNPISGHATLYWYQQILGQGPKLLIQFQNNGVVDDSQLPKDRFSAERLKGVDSTLKIQPAKLEDSAVYLCASSFLESNEQFFGPGTRLTVL.

In this sample, this clonotype turned up a few times. J is TRBJ2-3 and V is TRBV19, with TRBD2 matching 7 bases. Trimming removed 4 bases from V and 4 bases from J; junction bases left unmatched: 8. The CDR3 runs 15 residues. CDR1 and CDR2 from the germline V gene are LNHDA and SQIVND (reference sequence). CDR3 bases: TGTGCCAGTAGTAGTGGCGGGAGTGGGGCAGATACGCAGTATTTT. Its protein product is CASSSGGSGADTQYF.

The chain employs TRBV12-3 or TRBV12-4 and TRBJ2-3; D not certain. The CDR3 length is 13 residues. V was cut by 10 bases and J by 0 bases, with 11 bases left in between. DNA of the CDR3: TGTGCCACTCTGACATCTAGCACAGATACGCAGTATTTT. It encodes CATLTSSTDTQYF.

This clonotype was seen ten or more times. This CDR3 is CASSTRGASTDTQYF. The CDR3 bases are TGTGCCAGCAGCACGCGGGGGGCCAGCACAGATACGCAGTATTTT. The chain recombines TRBV7-2 with TRBJ2-3; 8 nucleotides line up with TRBD2. The CDR3 covers 15 residues. Trimming at V came to 5 bases and at J to 0 bases, leaving 4 bases not matched to a gene. The germline gives CDR1 SGHTA, CDR2 FQGNSA.

The chain combines TRBV7-9 with TRBJ1-3; 9 bases agree with TRBD1. V shed 6 bases and J 2 bases; nucleotides not matched to a gene: 2. The CDR3 runs 14 residues. Germline loops: CDR1 SEHNR, CDR2 FQNEAQ (reference sequence). The CDR3 loop reads CASRRQGAGNTIYF. DNA for the CDR3: TGTGCCAGCAGGAGACAGGGGGCTGGAAACACCATATATTTT.

Only a few counts were recorded for this clonotype. The chain has TRBV29-1 and TRBJ2-7; D is undetermined. Trimming removed 7 bases at V and 3 bases at J, with 19 bases between. This CDR3 contains 14 residues. Germline CDR1 reads SQVTM; CDR2 reads ANQGSEA. The CDR3 protein is CSASIPAVLYEQYF. The CDR3 region has the DNA TGCAGCGCTTCCATACCTGCCGTCCTCTACGAGCAGTACTTC.

The rearrangement joins TRBV5-1 to TRBJ2-1, with a possible D match to TRBD2 (6 bases). This CDR3 has 15 residues. Germline CDR1 reads SGHRS; CDR2 reads YFSETQ. V was pared by 4 bases and J by 6 bases, with 17 bases between. The CDR3 region is CASSQLLADRNEQFF. The CDR3 region has the DNA TGCGCCAGCAGCCAACTCTTAGCGGATCGCAATGAGCAGTTCTTC. The entire variable domain, with the rest obtained from reference TRBV5-1 and TRBJ2-1, is as follows: KAGVTQTPRYLIKTRGQQVTLSCSPISGHRSVSWYQQTPGQGLQFLFEYFSETQRNKGNFPGRFSGRQFSNSRSEMNVSTLELGDSALYLCASSQLLADRNEQFFGPGTRLTVL.

The rearrangement joins TRBV24-1 to TRBJ1-4, with D perhaps TRBD1 (5 bases). CDR3 length: 16 amino acids. Between the trimmed V and J ends, which lost 2 bases and 1 base, there was a span of 10 bases. Germline-derived CDR1 and CDR2 are KGHDR and SFDVKD. CDR3 coding DNA: TGTGCCACCAGTGATTCGAACGGGGGAACTAATGAAAAACTGTTTTTT. It encodes CATSDSNGGTNEKLFF.